Given below is one TCR beta chain in context. The antigen remains unidentified. From germline, CDR1 is PRHDT and CDR2 FYEKMQ (reference sequence). Trimming at V came to 8 bases and at J to 6 bases, leaving 8 bases not matched to a gene. This CDR3 contains 14 residues. This specimen belongs to a study of cytomegalovirus exposure and HLA in healthy donors. The study ran its PCR with 60 Vbeta and 13 Jbeta primers. Here immunoSEQ multiplex PCR was the method, and the copy in TCRdb shows in-frame clones only, minus some. This table has over 130,000 clones, around 65% appearing once. Study observations and caveats: A later analysis associated 15,000 or so TCR beta sequences with HLA alleles at a 0.05 false discovery rate.

The TCR originated in a male donor in good health and CMV-seronegative. The genes are TRBV13 and TRBJ2-2; 8 bases fit TRBD1. Sequenced input: PBMCs. CDR3 in DNA: TGTGCCAGCTGTTCGTCAGGGGGCCCCGGGGAGCTGTTTTTT. Its translation: CASCSSGGPGELFF.